Below, one T cell receptor beta chain is given with its context. Its specificity is unknown. 13 Jbeta primers and 60 Vbeta primers were used for the PCR. Generated by immunoSEQ multiplex PCR, the TCRdb table keeps only in-frame clones and is missing some. The data contain 100,000 to 150,000 clones, roughly 80% of them seen just once; the ten biggest clones take up about 1%. The record originates from a study of cytomegalovirus exposure and HLA in healthy donors. Study results and limitations: V- and J-gene trimming in TCR beta was tied to a missense DCLRE1C variant by an analysis performed later. An analysis that came later showed most CMV-associated TCR beta chains appearing HLA-restricted. It was reported that TCR beta sequences correctly inferred the HLA-A and HLA-B alleles for most subjects.

The sample taken for sequencing was PBMCs. The origin of this receptor is an older woman in good health and CMV-seronegative.

The CDR3 bases are TGTGCCAGTAGTCAGACATACGCCGAAAAACTGTTTTTT. It translates to CASSQTYAEKLFF. V is TRBV19 and J is TRBJ1-4; no firm D call. Trimming pared 5 bases from V and 8 bases from J, leaving 12 bases between. This CDR3 comprises 13 residues. Germline values: CDR1 LNHDA, CDR2 SQIVND (reference sequence).